This TCR beta chain originates from a study of neurological immune-mediated disorders (dated by TCRdb to about 2019). About the study as a whole: Using UMI-based sequencing, the study compared peripheral blood TCR-beta repertoires from patients with HTLV-I-associated myelopathy (HAM/TSP), patients with multiple sclerosis, and healthy controls. Longitudinal samples, technical triplicates and paired sorted CD4+ and CD8+ T-cell subsets, alongside PBMC samples, were included among the roughly 96 TCR-beta libraries. The cohort included about 70 subjects: about 15 with HAM/TSP, approximately 34 with multiple sclerosis, and 20 healthy controls.

For the unsorted PBMC libraries, 2 million PBMCs were stored in RNAlater at -80 degrees C until RNA extraction and were used to generate the libraries. Peripheral blood was subjected to Ficoll-Hypaque density gradient centrifugation to isolate PBMCs, which were then cryopreserved in liquid nitrogen. The paper's findings and limits, for the study overall: No identical CDR3 amino acid sequences were found to be shared among expanded clones across subjects, suggesting that TCR-beta repertoires were private in all groups. TCR clonal expansion was greatest in HAM/TSP patients and smallest in MS patients, who ranked below even healthy controls.

Trimming takes 1 base from V and 5 bases from J, and the germline ends sit 6 bases apart. From cysteine to phenylalanine, the CDR3 is 14 amino acids long. Only the CDR3 DNA stays, 42 bases, in frame from base 1. The germline V gene yields SGHVS for CDR1 and FNYEAQ for CDR2. This clonotype came up many times. Its antigen has not been determined. Within one base of it there is no much larger clone, and no base qualities were kept. cDNA was synthesized by template-switch 5'RACE using a primer carrying a 10-nucleotide random unique molecular identifier by which each TCR transcript was tagged. Every sequencing run yielded over 200 million TCR-beta sequences covering 15-18 subjects. The RNeasy kit was used for extraction of total RNA. TCR-beta VDJ regions were amplified with primers for the TCR constant region and the 5'RACE anchor, using the KAPA Real-time Library Amplification kit. Sample indexes and Illumina adaptors were added in a first PCR, and a second PCR then increased library yield. After Ampure bead purification, the TCR product of roughly 650 bp was size-selected on a 2% E-gel SizeSelection system. Library quality was checked on a Bioanalyzer, concentration was measured with Qubit, and libraries were quantified with the Kapa Library Quantification kit before pooling. An Illumina HiSeq 2500 sequenced the libraries paired-end 2 x 150 bp. To increase sequence diversity, roughly 24-32% phiX was spiked into each library pool. The source study handled its data this way. The UMI-based MiGEC pipeline processed quality-filtered reads and removed over 90% of raw TCR sequences during error correction. IMGT germline references were used for alignment of VDJ genes, and clonotypes were defined by a unique CDR3 amino acid sequence together with V-J genes. VDJtools evaluated clonal expansion, Shannon diversity and CDR3 relatedness (CalcPairwiseDistances, ClusterSamples); CLCbio workbench built phylogenetic trees. A clone was classed as expanded if it had 8 or more unique UMIs, a cutoff based on coefficient-of-variation modelling across technical triplicates. TCRdb handled the public reads itself, with Q25 trimming in fastp and clone calling in MiXCR, and kept productive beta chains. CDR3 protein duplicates are merged, each entry listing the most common genes and DNA. TCRdb assigned the V and J calls; the authors' analysis was not used. For this sample there are around 64,000 distinct CDR3 sequences; 12% appear just once. Clones ranked in the top ten supply approximately 12% of the sample.

The specimen sequenced was PBMCs. The chain joins TRBV7-6 to TRBJ1-6; the D gene assignment is ambiguous. The origin of this receptor is a woman aged 60-70 years with HTLV-1-associated myelopathy (HAM/TSP). The nucleotide sequence reads TGTGCCAGCAGCTTAGAGCGGGATAATTCACCCCTCCACTTT. Its protein reads: CASSLERDNSPLHF.